These 27 T cell receptor beta chains share one sample of origin, sequenced in a study of T cell responses to AZD1222 COVID-19 vaccine (dated by TCRdb to about 2021). Library generation was performed with the immunoSEQ multiplex PCR assay. TCRdb took this table from immuneACCESS and kept in-frame rearrangements with V and J called. Such tables lack part of the clones; where checked against another copy, unresolved V genes explain under half of the gap, and the rest is unexplained. The sample table shows around 160,000 clones, and 94% are seen once. The ten largest clones represent approximately 0.64% of the sample. The time point label for this specimen denotes: baseline before first vaccination. The source material was peripheral blood, sampled on day 0 of AZD1222 vaccination. The source is an adult in good health.

This chain links TRBV3-1 (or the pseudogene TRBV3-2) with TRBJ1-2; D gene unclear. Germline V lookup: CDR1 LGHDT, CDR2 YNNKEL (reference sequence). Trimming stripped 4 bases from V and 2 bases from J, with 8 bases between. CDR3 length equals 13 residues. CDR3 DNA sequence: TGTGCCAGCAGCCGCCGGGCGAACTATGGCTACACCTTC. This encodes CASSRRANYGYTF.

DNA for the CDR3: TGTGCCAGCAGCGTAGTACAGGGAGGCGTCAATGAGCAGTTCTTC. Its protein is CASSVVQGGVNEQFF. V usage is TRBV9 and J usage is TRBJ2-1; TRBD1 or TRBD2 may be the D gene (6 bases each). Per the germline V gene, CDR1 is SGDLS and CDR2 is YYNGEE. V lost 0 bases, J lost 6 bases, and 13 bases lay in between. The CDR3 is 15 amino acids. The whole variable domain, remainder taken from reference TRBV9 and TRBJ2-1, is DSGVTQTPKHLITATGQRVTLRCSPRSGDLSVYWYQQSLDQGLQFLIQYYNGEERAKGNILERFSAQQFPDLHSELNLSSLELGDSALYFCASSVVQGGVNEQFFGPGTRLTVL.

The chain recombines TRBV19 with TRBJ2-1; 8 bases are shared with TRBD2. V lost 5 bases, J lost 10 bases, and 7 bases stayed unmatched. In germline, CDR1 is LNHDA, CDR2 SQIVND (reference sequence). This CDR3 has 13 amino acids. The CDR3 DNA reads TGTGCCAGTAGTCTCTCTCGCGGGAGGGAGCAGTTCTTC. Its translation is CASSLSRGREQFF.

The V gene is TRBV30, the J gene TRBJ1-2; TRBD1 matches at 8 bases. Germline CDR1 and CDR2: GTSNPN and SVGIG (reference sequence). V was clipped by 2 bases and J by 5 bases; unmatched bases: 1. The CDR3 runs to 12 residues. Here the CDR3 reads CAWSTGGYGYTF. For the CDR3, the DNA is TGTGCCTGGAGTACAGGGGGATATGGCTACACCTTC.

The CDR3 region is CASSLAADSQYF. The CDR3 coding sequence is TGTGCCAGCAGCTTAGCCGCGGACTCACAGTACTTC. The chain joins TRBV7-9 to TRBJ2-4; tentatively, D is TRBD2 (5 bases). CDR3 length: 12 amino acids. The germline CDR1 and CDR2 sequences are SEHNR and FQNEAQ (reference sequence). With 0 bases removed from V and 13 bases from J, the gap between germline ends came to 10 bases.

J is TRBJ1-2 and V is TRBV30; 7 bases fit TRBD1. The CDR3 consists of 17 residues. In germline, CDR1 is GTSNPN, CDR2 SVGIG (reference sequence). The V gene end was trimmed by 4 bases and the J gene end by 4 bases; junction bases not matched to a gene: 18. The CDR3 here is CAWIPGVTGSTPYGYTF. The CDR3, as DNA: TGTGCCTGGATCCCAGGGGTGACAGGGTCCACCCCCTATGGCTACACCTTC. Full variable domain (remainder filled in from reference TRBV30 and TRBJ1-2): SQTIHQWPATLVQPVGSPLSLECTVEGTSNPNLYWYRQAAGRGLQLLFYSVGIGQISSEVPQNLSASRPQDRQFILSSKKLLLSDSGFYLCAWIPGVTGSTPYGYTFGSGTRLTVV.

The rearrangement links TRBV7-9 to TRBJ1-5; no firm D call. The CDR3 extends over 15 amino acids. Looked up from germline, CDR1 is SEHNR and CDR2 is FQNEAQ (reference sequence). V was shortened by 1 base and J by 4 bases, with 11 bases between the two germline ends. The CDR3 protein is CASSLEPSPNQPQHF. CDR3 sequence (DNA): TGTGCCAGCAGCTTAGAACCCAGCCCGAATCAGCCCCAGCATTTT.

This chain joins TRBV7-9 and TRBJ2-1; TRBD1 might be the D (6 bases). CDR1 and CDR2 (germline): SEHNR, FQNEAQ (reference sequence). V lost 5 bases and J lost 5, with 16 bases in between. The CDR3 consists of 15 residues. The CDR3 sequence: CASSHLRQVDNEQFF. CDR3 DNA: TGTGCCAGCAGCCACCTCCGACAGGTTGACAATGAGCAGTTCTTC.

This chain links TRBV19 with TRBJ2-7; 9 bases fit TRBD1. Trimming at V came to 10 bases and at J to 4 bases, leaving 8 bases not matched to a gene. The CDR3 runs 13 residues. Germline V gene sequence: CDR1 LNHDA, CDR2 SQIVND (reference sequence). The CDR3 sequence is CATSGTGSYEQYF. CDR3 nucleotide sequence: TGTGCCACCAGCGGGACAGGGTCATACGAGCAGTACTTC.

The V gene is TRBV4-1, the J gene TRBJ1-1; TRBD1 matches at 8 bases. The CDR3 length is 17 residues. Germline CDR1 and CDR2: MGHRA and YSYEKL. V was pared by 5 bases and J by 3 bases, with 14 bases of the junction left unmatched. DNA of the CDR3: TGCGCCAGCAGCACGACAGGGGCGGGTTCGTTGGACACTGAAGCTTTCTTT. This gives the protein CASSTTGAGSLDTEAFF.

This clone has a handful of counts. This sequence joins TRBV5-4 and TRBJ1-6; maybe TRBD1 (5 bases). Germline CDR1 reads SGHNT; CDR2 reads YYREEE (reference sequence). The CDR3 consists of 14 residues. Trimming shortened V by 5 bases and J by 4 bases, and 10 bases separated the two germline ends. As DNA, the CDR3 is TGTGCCAGCAGTACACAGGATTATAATTCACCCCTCCACTTT. Its translation: CASSTQDYNSPLHF.

The rearrangement uses TRBV2 and TRBJ2-6, with unresolved D. From germline, CDR1 is SNHLY and CDR2 FYNNEI. The CDR3 loop spans 13 amino acids. V dropped 6 bases and J dropped 0 bases, with 3 bases sitting between them. The CDR3 protein is CASRDSGANVLTF. CDR3 DNA sequence: TGTGCCAGCAGAGACTCTGGGGCCAACGTCCTGACTTTC.

The V gene is TRBV6-4, the J gene TRBJ2-1, with 7 nucleotides matching TRBD2. Trimming at V came to 2 bases and at J to 15 bases, leaving 19 bases not matched to a gene. The germline CDR1 and CDR2 sequences are MRHNA and SNTAGT. CDR3 length equals 16 residues. The CDR3 spells CASSDASSGIGVRLFF. The CDR3 DNA follows: TGTGCCAGCAGTGACGCCTCTAGCGGTATCGGAGTAAGGTTGTTCTTC.

The chain combines TRBV11-3 with TRBJ1-6, with D hard to call. The CDR3 is 15 residues long. CDR1 SGHNT and CDR2 YENEEA come from the germline V gene. Trimming took 3 bases from V and 4 from J, leaving 10 bases between them. CDR3 sequence: CASSLLVGYNSPLHF. CDR3 bases: TGTGCCAGCAGCTTGTTAGTGGGTTATAATTCACCCCTCCACTTT.

A single count supports this clone. The chain carries TRBV5-5 and TRBJ2-2; D unclear. Trimming stripped 4 bases from V and 5 bases from J, with 12 bases between. This CDR3 region has 14 residues. Germline CDR1 reads SGHKS; CDR2 reads YYEKEE (reference sequence). The CDR3 is CASSPTDLTGELFF. CDR3 bases: TGTGCCAGCAGCCCTACAGACCTGACCGGGGAGCTGTTTTTT.

V gene TRBV6-5 combines with J gene TRBJ2-1; tentative D call: TRBD2 (5 bases). The CDR3 sequence is 12 residues long. Germline V CDR1 and CDR2: MNHEY, SVGAGI. The V end was cut by 6 bases, the J end by 8 bases, with 11 bases between. In DNA form, the CDR3 reads TGTGCCAGCAGCCCCCGGACTCATGAGCAGTTCTTC. As protein: CASSPRTHEQFF.

The chain couples TRBV29-1 to TRBJ2-7; D gene unclear. The germline V and J ends were trimmed by 6 bases and 2 bases, with 8 bases remaining between them. From germline, CDR1 is SQVTM and CDR2 ANQGSEA. The CDR3 spans 11 residues. The CDR3 nucleotides read TGCAGCGTCTATGAACCCTACGAGCAGTACTTC. This codes for CSVYEPYEQYF.

The rearrangement uses TRBV5-1 and TRBJ1-6; no clear D gene. CDR1 and CDR2 (germline): SGHRS, YFSETQ. This CDR3 spans 16 amino acids. Deletions cut 0 bases from V and 9 bases from J, with 16 bases between. The CDR3 nucleotides read TGCGCCAGCAGCTTGGTTATACAAAGCCTGGGTTCACCCCTCCACTTT. Amino acids: CASSLVIQSLGSPLHF.

V usage is TRBV11-2 and J usage is TRBJ2-7, with 7 bases identical to TRBD1. This CDR3 region has 16 residues. The V gene end was trimmed by 4 bases and the J gene end by 0 bases; junction bases not matched to a gene: 9. Germline V lookup: CDR1 SGHAT, CDR2 FQNNGV. CDR3: CASSSYQGDHSYEQYF. The CDR3 coding sequence is TGTGCCAGCAGCTCCTACCAGGGGGATCACTCCTACGAGCAGTACTTC.

This chain joins TRBV15 and TRBJ2-7, with D possibly TRBD1 on 5 matching bases. V shed 0 bases and J shed 3 bases, with 12 bases lying between them. This CDR3 region has 15 residues. Germline CDR1 is LNHNV and CDR2 is YYDKDF (reference sequence). The CDR3 DNA reads as TGTGCCACCAGCAGAGAGGGTCAGGGCATCTACGAGCAGTACTTC. Its protein product is CATSREGQGIYEQYF.

The sample holds a few counts of this clone. Here the CDR3 reads CASSIGARGTDTQYF. Written as DNA, the CDR3 is TGTGCCAGTAGTATAGGAGCGCGGGGCACAGATACGCAGTATTTT. V and J are TRBV19 and TRBJ2-3, with D perhaps matching TRBD2 (5 bases). The V gene lost 1 base and the J gene lost 1 base, with 9 bases spanning the gap. The CDR3 is made up of 15 amino acids. Germline V CDR1 and CDR2: LNHDA, SQIVND (reference sequence).

This chain connects TRBV28 to TRBJ1-6, with D perhaps matching TRBD1 (6 bases). This CDR3 contains 13 residues. From germline, CDR1 is MDHEN and CDR2 SYDVKM. The V and J ends lost 8 bases and 8 bases respectively, with 13 bases between them. The CDR3 bases are TGTGCCAGCTTGGGGGCTTTGTATTCACCCCTCCACTTT. This sequence encodes CASLGALYSPLHF.

The V and J genes are TRBV10-3 and TRBJ1-2; D not resolved. The CDR3 spans 14 residues. Per the germline V gene, CDR1 is ENHRY and CDR2 is SYGVKD. The V end lost 6 bases, the J end lost 4 bases, and 15 bases lay between the germline ends. The DNA for the CDR3 is TGTGCCATCAGGGACCCCGGGATCTTCTATGGCTACACCTTC. This codes for CAIRDPGIFYGYTF.

This rearrangement joins TRBV5-4 to TRBJ1-6; 12 bases match TRBD1. Losses at the gene ends were 4 bases for V and 6 bases for J; bases not matched to a gene: 14. Looked up from germline, CDR1 is SGHNT and CDR2 is YYREEE (reference sequence). The CDR3 is made up of 19 amino acids. Written as DNA, the CDR3 is TGTGCCAGCAGCCCTAAGGGGACAGGGGGCGCGGGGCCTAATTCACCCCTCCACTTT. It is translated as CASSPKGTGGAGPNSPLHF.

The chain recombines TRBV6-5 with TRBJ2-5; D uncertain. The CDR3 sequence is 14 residues long. V lost 7 bases to trimming and J lost 5 bases, with 17 bases between them. Germline V gene lookup returns CDR1 MNHEY and CDR2 SVGAGI. The CDR3 DNA sequence: TGTGCCAGCAAATCCCCCGAACTGGGGGAGACCCAGTACTTC. Translation: CASKSPELGETQYF.

The chain recombines TRBV5-1 with TRBJ1-2, with 7 bases aligning to TRBD1. The germline CDR1 and CDR2 sequences are SGHRS and YFSETQ. J gave up 2 bases and V 1 base, and 2 bases lay outside the gene matches. The CDR3 totals 14 residues. The DNA of the CDR3 is TGCGCCAGCAGCTTGATAGGGGGCAACTATGGCTACACCTTC. This encodes CASSLIGGNYGYTF.

The V gene is TRBV4-2, the J gene TRBJ1-1; unclear D gene. Trimming took off 0 bases at V and 0 bases at J, with 5 bases between the two ends. The length of the CDR3 is 14 residues. Germline assignment: CDR1 LGHNA and CDR2 YNFKEQ. CDR3 sequence: CASSQDSMNTEAFF. The CDR3 DNA is TGTGCCAGCAGCCAAGACAGCATGAACACTGAAGCTTTCTTT.